The 9 T cell receptor beta chains reported below all come from one sample, sequenced in a study of blood T cell repertoires in COVID-19. Sequenced by immunoSEQ multiplex PCR; TCRdb stores in-frame clones only, minus some. The sample records about 220,000 clones, less than 85% being singletons. The sequenced material came from peripheral blood. These receptors were collected from a woman aged 70-85 years with acute or convalescent COVID-19.

The rearrangement uses TRBV10-3 and TRBJ2-1, with 8 bases matching TRBD2. V shed 8 bases and J 5 bases; nucleotides not matched to a gene: 8. The CDR3 length is 14 residues. Germline V gene data show CDR1 as ENHRY and CDR2 as SYGVKD. The CDR3 region is CAISSRGDHNEQFF. As DNA, the CDR3 is TGTGCCATCTCCTCGCGGGGGGACCACAATGAGCAGTTCTTC.

The CDR3 nucleotides are TGTGCCAGCAGCGCGACAGGTTTCGTGGACACCGGGGAGCTGTTTTTT. Translation: CASSATGFVDTGELFF. The chain couples TRBV7-3 to TRBJ2-2; the D gene is possibly TRBD1 (6 bases). Deletions cut 5 bases from V and 3 bases from J, with 16 bases between. This CDR3 has 16 amino acids. Germline assignment: CDR1 SGHTA and CDR2 FQGTGA.

This clone occurred a few times. The genes are TRBV7-9 and TRBJ2-1, with a weak D call TRBD2 (6 bases). Germline CDR1 SEHNR, CDR2 FQNEAQ (reference sequence). The CDR3 sequence is 14 residues long. The V and J ends lost 1 base and 7 bases respectively, with 11 bases between them. CDR3 DNA sequence: TGTGCCAGCAGCTTAGACGGGGGTGTGAATGAGCAGTTCTTC. Amino acids: CASSLDGGVNEQFF.

The chain uses TRBV24-1 and TRBJ1-5, with 8 bases matching TRBD1. V shed 5 bases and J 4 bases; nucleotides not matched to a gene: 3. The CDR3 has 14 residues. The germline gives CDR1 KGHDR, CDR2 SFDVKD. In DNA form, the CDR3 reads TGTGCCACCAGTGGTACAGGGGGTAATCAGCCCCAGCATTTT. Translating it yields CATSGTGGNQPQHF.

A single count supports this clone. This sequence joins TRBV7-2 and TRBJ1-1; TRBD1 agrees at 7 bases. V shed 5 bases and J 10 bases; nucleotides not matched to a gene: 16. This CDR3 is 15 amino acids long. CDR1 SGHTA and CDR2 FQGNSA come from the germline V gene. CDR3 coding DNA: TGTGCCAGCAGCCTATCCCTAGGGGGCGCGACTCGAGCTTTCTTT. Its protein is CASSLSLGGATRAFF.

The chain employs TRBV5-1 and TRBJ2-7; D uncertain. There are 12 residues in the CDR3. The V and J ends lost 1 base and 3 bases respectively, with 5 bases between them. Germline values: CDR1 SGHRS, CDR2 YFSETQ. The CDR3 loop is CASSLLGYEQYF. For the CDR3, the DNA is TGCGCCAGCAGCTTGCTCGGCTACGAGCAGTACTTC. Complete variable domain (other parts from reference TRBV5-1 and TRBJ2-7): KAGVTQTPRYLIKTRGQQVTLSCSPISGHRSVSWYQQTPGQGLQFLFEYFSETQRNKGNFPGRFSGRQFSNSRSEMNVSTLELGDSALYLCASSLLGYEQYFGPGTRLTVT.

The rearrangement links TRBV5-1 to TRBJ2-2, with 12 positions matching TRBD1. There are 17 residues in the CDR3. CDR1 SGHRS and CDR2 YFSETQ come from the germline V gene. J gave up 5 bases and V 0 bases, and 5 bases lay outside the gene matches. CDR3 in amino acids: CASSLAAGQGATGELFF. DNA for the CDR3: TGCGCCAGCAGCTTGGCAGCGGGACAGGGGGCTACCGGGGAGCTGTTTTTT.

The rearrangement joins TRBV5-5 to TRBJ2-3; unclear D gene. CDR3 size: 13 residues. The germline V and J ends were trimmed by 1 base and 3 bases, with 6 bases remaining between them. From germline, CDR1 is SGHKS and CDR2 YYEKEE (reference sequence). CDR3 DNA sequence: TGTGCCAGCAGCTTGCGCGTAACAGATACGCAGTATTTT. Translated: CASSLRVTDTQYF. Full variable domain (missing parts from reference TRBV5-5 and TRBJ2-3): DAGVTQSPTHLIKTRGQQVTLRCSPISGHKSVSWYQQVLGQGPQFIFQYYEKEERGRGNFPDRFSARQFPNYSSELNVNALLLGDSALYLCASSLRVTDTQYFGPGTRLTVL.

V gene TRBV5-6 combines with J gene TRBJ1-4, with a possible D match to TRBD1 (5 bases). This CDR3 region has 16 residues. V lost 1 base to trimming and J lost 7 bases, with 17 bases between them. Germline CDR1 is SGHDT and CDR2 is YYEEEE. DNA of the CDR3: TGTGCCAGCAGCTTGATTGGCGGGACGCTCGGTGAAAAACTGTTTTTT. Translated, it gives CASSLIGGTLGEKLFF.